This T cell receptor beta chain was identified during a study of blood T cell repertoires in COVID-19. Germline CDR1 and CDR2: LNHDA and SQIVND (reference sequence). The CDR3 has 14 residues. V was clipped by 3 bases and J by 8 bases, with 11 bases between them. In the original workflow: Estimates of nucleated cell counts were drawn from the amplification of reference gene primers. Repertoires were generated with immunoSEQ multiplex PCR, while TCRdb's copy carries only in-frame clones and drops some. The V and J calls and clone size are taken from that table; D and trimming were inferred from the DNA. Of some 180,000 clones in the sample, roughly 83% were seen once.

This sequence originates from a woman between 40 and 55 years old with COVID-19, enrolled during active disease. The sample taken for sequencing was peripheral blood. The chain employs TRBV19 and TRBJ1-6; no reliable D call. This chain's CDR3 is CASSIHNDYSPLHF. For the CDR3, the DNA is TGTGCCAGTAGTATCCACAACGATTATTCACCCCTCCACTTT.